The 26 T cell receptor beta chains below come from one sample, sequenced in a study of OX40 agonist ivuxolimab in advanced cancers. Assay used: immunoSEQ multiplex PCR; TCRdb lists only in-frame clones, some missing. The table lists some 97,000 clones, nearly 90% of them singletons. Sequenced material: CD4+ or CD8+ T cells sorted from blood, taken in a trial of the OX40 agonist ivuxolimab. Source of these receptors: an adult with an advanced solid tumor such as melanoma, head and neck, liver or kidney cancer.

This clone occurred once. Here the CDR3 reads CASSSTSGTGYGYTF. In DNA form, the CDR3 reads TGTGCCAGCAGCTCAACCTCCGGGACAGGCTATGGCTACACCTTC. V gene TRBV5-6 combines with J gene TRBJ1-2; 8 nucleotides agree with TRBD1. The ends lost 3 bases at V and 4 bases at J; junction bases unmatched: 8. Germline loops: CDR1 SGHDT, CDR2 YYEEEE. The CDR3 totals 15 residues. Supplemented by reference TRBV5-6 and TRBJ1-2, the full variable domain reads DAGVTQSPTHLIKTRGQQVTLRCSPKSGHDTVSWYQQALGQGPQFIFQYYEEEERQRGNFPDRFSGHQFPNYSSELNVNALLLGDSALYLCASSSTSGTGYGYTFGSGTRLTVV.

The chain uses TRBV6-1 and TRBJ1-3; D may be TRBD1 (5 bases). Germline values: CDR1 MNHNS, CDR2 SASEGT. V shed 4 bases and J shed 0 bases, with 13 bases lying between them. This CDR3 is 16 amino acids long. CDR3: CASSALTASSGNTIYF. DNA for the CDR3: TGTGCCAGCAGTGCCCTGACAGCGAGCTCTGGAAACACCATATATTTT.

Here the CDR3 DNA reads TGTGCCTGGAGTGTAGGGGCTGGCTCACCCCTCCACTTT. It encodes CAWSVGAGSPLHF. The chain couples TRBV30 to TRBJ1-6; TRBD1 might be the D (5 bases). Germline values: CDR1 GTSNPN, CDR2 SVGIG (reference sequence). V gave up 0 bases and J gave up 10 bases, with 10 bases separating them. The CDR3 is made up of 13 amino acids.

The genes are TRBV19 and TRBJ2-7, with 11 bases aligning to TRBD2. With 6 bases clipped from V and 5 bases from J, the junction kept 6 bases outside the gene matches. The germline V gene encodes CDR1 LNHDA and CDR2 SQIVND (reference sequence). The CDR3 contains 14 residues. The CDR3 DNA is TGTGCCAGTAGCTCCACTAGCGGGAGCAACGAGCAGTACTTC. As protein: CASSSTSGSNEQYF. The full variable domain, rest sourced from reference TRBV19 and TRBJ2-7, is DGGITQSPKYLFRKEGQNVTLSCEQNLNHDAMYWYRQDPGQGLRLIYYSQIVNDFQKGDIAEGYSVSREKKESFPLTVTSAQKNPTAFYLCASSSTSGSNEQYFGPGTRLTVT.

CDR3 in DNA: TGTGCCAGCAGCCATGACAGGGGGCTTGAAAAACTGTTTTTT. Its protein is CASSHDRGLEKLFF. The V gene is TRBV7-9, the J gene TRBJ1-4, with 10 bases identical to TRBD1. V lost 5 bases, J lost 7 bases, and 4 bases stayed unmatched. Germline lookup yields CDR1 SEHNR and CDR2 FQNEAQ (reference sequence). There are 14 residues in the CDR3. Based on the CDR3 plus reference TRBV7-9 and TRBJ1-4, the full variable domain is DTGVSQNPRHKITKRGQNVTFRCDPISEHNRLYWYRQTLGQGPEFLTYFQNEAQLEKSRLLSDRFSAERPKGSFSTLEIQRTEQGDSAMYLCASSHDRGLEKLFFGSGTQLSVL.

J is TRBJ2-2 and V is TRBV19; D unclear. CDR1 and CDR2 from the germline V gene are LNHDA and SQIVND (reference sequence). The CDR3 contains 13 residues. Trimming left V 6 bases short and J 2 bases short, with 7 bases between. The CDR3 DNA reads as TGTGCCAGTAGCGGATTCAACACCGGGGAGCTGTTTTTT. Translated, it gives CASSGFNTGELFF.

The gene calls are TRBV27 and TRBJ2-1; TRBD2 agrees at 7 bases. CDR1 MNHEY and CDR2 SMNVEV come from the germline V gene (reference sequence). V was pared by 8 bases and J by 15 bases, with 7 bases of the junction left unmatched. The CDR3 sequence is 10 residues long. CDR3 DNA: TGTGCCAGCGGGGTGGGACTACCGTTCTTC. It specifies CASGVGLPFF.

This rearrangement joins TRBV7-7 to TRBJ2-5, with D possibly matching TRBD1 (6 bases). The CDR3 has 13 amino acids. Trimming removed 1 base at V and 7 bases at J, with 10 bases between. Germline CDR1 and CDR2: SSHAT and FNYEAQ (reference sequence). The chain's CDR3 is CASSLEGDRTQYF. In nucleotides, the CDR3 is TGTGCCAGCAGCTTAGAGGGGGATAGGACCCAGTACTTC.

The rearrangement links TRBV14 to TRBJ2-7, with D uncertain. V lost 4 bases, J lost 4 bases, and 8 bases lay in between. CDR3 length: 12 residues. The V gene's germline CDR1 is SGHDN and CDR2 FVKESK. CDR3 residues: CASSLSMYEQYF. DNA for the CDR3: TGTGCCAGCAGCCTTTCAATGTACGAGCAGTACTTC.

The gene calls are TRBV7-8 and TRBJ2-4; no definite D call. CDR1 is SGHVS, CDR2 FQNEAQ, per germline. V gave up 3 bases and J gave up 2 bases, with 14 bases separating them. The CDR3 consists of 16 residues. The CDR3 nucleotides read TGTGCCAGCAGCTTGCGATGGGGTCAGTCCAAAAACATTCAGTACTTC. It is translated as CASSLRWGQSKNIQYF. The variable domain in full, completed from reference TRBV7-8 and TRBJ2-4, reads GAGVSQSPRYKVAKRGQDVALRCDPISGHVSLFWYQQALGQGPEFLTYFQNEAQLDKSGLPSDRFFAERPEGSVSTLKIQRTQQEDSAVYLCASSLRWGQSKNIQYFGAGTRLSVL.

The V gene is TRBV23-1, the J gene TRBJ2-3; 10 bases match TRBD1. TRBV23-1 is an ORF; its function is uncertain. This CDR3 region has 20 residues. Trimming cost V 0 bases and J 2 bases; bases outside gene matches: 14. CDR3 region: CASSQSWRRKTGGFTDTQYF. In DNA, the CDR3 is TGCGCCAGCAGTCAATCTTGGAGACGGAAGACAGGGGGCTTCACAGATACGCAGTATTTT.

This clone has a single count. At the DNA level, this CDR3 is encoded by other sequences in the same sample as well. The genes are TRBV19 and TRBJ1-1; no reliable D call. The CDR3 sequence is 13 residues long. V was clipped by 1 base and J by 1 base, with 4 bases between them. In germline, CDR1 is LNHDA, CDR2 SQIVND (reference sequence). Written as DNA, the CDR3 is TGTGCCAGTAGTATAGGACCGAACACTGAAGCTTTCTTT. Translated, it gives CASSIGPNTEAFF.

This clone was detected once. The chain is built from TRBV5-4 and TRBJ2-1; 8 bases map to TRBD2. Germline lookup yields CDR1 SGHNT and CDR2 YYREEE (reference sequence). The CDR3 totals 15 residues. V shed 4 bases and J 5 bases; nucleotides not matched to a gene: 8. In nucleotides, the CDR3 is TGTGCCAGCAGCCACCTCAGCGGGGGAAACAATGAGCAGTTCTTC. Translated, it gives CASSHLSGGNNEQFF.

The rearrangement links TRBV27 to TRBJ2-3, with 10 bases matching TRBD2. The V segment lost 5 bases and the J segment 2 bases; nucleotides outside the gene matches: 4. This CDR3 comprises 15 residues. Per the germline V gene, CDR1 is MNHEY and CDR2 is SMNVEV (reference sequence). The DNA for the CDR3 is TGTGCCAGCAGTGATAGCGGGAGGTCCACAGATACGCAGTATTTT. It encodes CASSDSGRSTDTQYF.

The chain is built from TRBV7-6 and TRBJ2-3; 9 positions agree with TRBD2. The CDR3 loop spans 18 amino acids. Trimming took 1 base from V and 1 from J; bases not matched to a gene: 9. CDR1 is SGHVS, CDR2 FNYEAQ, per germline. CDR3 sequence reads: CASSLGSGSPLRTDTQYF. The CDR3 coding sequence is TGTGCCAGCAGCTTAGGTAGCGGGAGCCCCCTACGCACAGATACGCAGTATTTT.

The chain has TRBV30 and TRBJ2-2; 7 bases map to TRBD2. This CDR3 is 13 amino acids long. CDR1 is GTSNPN and CDR2 is SVGIG in the germline V gene (reference sequence). The trim removed 0 bases at V and 6 bases at J, leaving 1 base unmatched. CDR3 sequence: CAWSVGGPGELFF. The CDR3 DNA follows: TGTGCCTGGAGTGTGGGAGGGCCCGGGGAGCTGTTTTTT.

DNA for the CDR3: TGTGCCAGCAGCTACGGGACTAGCACCCAAGAGACCCAGTACTTC. Translated: CASSYGTSTQETQYF. The chain carries TRBV7-8 and TRBJ2-5; 9 bases match TRBD2. The CDR3 is 15 amino acids. The trim removed 4 bases at V and 1 base at J, leaving 4 bases unmatched. Germline V lookup: CDR1 SGHVS, CDR2 FQNEAQ.

The gene calls are TRBV5-1 and TRBJ1-1; 8 nucleotides agree with TRBD1. V was clipped by 0 bases and J by 0 bases; unmatched bases: 1. The CDR3 extends over 15 amino acids. Per germline, CDR1 SGHRS and CDR2 YFSETQ. The CDR3 region has the DNA TGCGCCAGCAGCTTGGGGGGACAGGTGAACACTGAAGCTTTCTTT. It yields the protein CASSLGGQVNTEAFF.

This clone was seen only once. The chain carries TRBV18 and TRBJ1-5, with TRBD1 identical over 9 bases. Germline V gives CDR1 KGHSH, CDR2 LQKENI. With V trimmed by 6 bases and J by 2 bases, 5 bases remained unmatched. The CDR3 covers 15 residues. The CDR3 DNA reads TGTGCCAGCTCCGGGACAGGGAAAGGCAATCAGCCCCAGCATTTT. Residues: CASSGTGKGNQPQHF.

The chain employs TRBV6-5 and TRBJ1-1; D perhaps matches TRBD1 (5 bases). This CDR3 is built from 15 residues. Germline V lookup: CDR1 MNHEY, CDR2 SVGAGI. Between the trimmed V and J ends, which lost 3 bases and 2 bases, there was a span of 13 bases. Here the CDR3 reads CASSYSGGTNTEAFF. The CDR3 DNA follows: TGTGCCAGCAGTTATAGTGGAGGGACTAACACTGAAGCTTTCTTT.

This clone showed up just once. The V gene is TRBV29-1, the J gene TRBJ2-7, with D uncertain. This CDR3 contains 14 residues. V dropped 8 bases and J dropped 0 bases, with 17 bases sitting between them. Germline CDR1 reads SQVTM; CDR2 reads ANQGSEA. The CDR3 loop is CSLAPVRSSYEQYF. The CDR3 bases are TGCAGCCTTGCCCCCGTAAGAAGCTCCTACGAGCAGTACTTC.

The chain has TRBV27 and TRBJ2-3, with D perhaps TRBD1 or TRBD2 (5 bases each). CDR1 MNHEY and CDR2 SMNVEV come from the germline V gene (reference sequence). The CDR3 spans 16 residues. V gave up 6 bases and J gave up 4 bases, with 20 bases separating them. In DNA, the CDR3 is TGTGCCAGCAGCAGACGGGACCGAGCTTCCCCAGATACGCAGTATTTT. Amino acids: CASSRRDRASPDTQYF.

The V and J genes are TRBV5-1 and TRBJ1-2, with 7 positions matching TRBD1. Germline V gene data show CDR1 as SGHRS and CDR2 as YFSETQ. Unmatched junction bases numbered 11, after V lost 1 base and J lost 8 bases. There are 15 residues in the CDR3. The CDR3 sequence: CASSLSTGNAEGYTF. CDR3 nucleotides: TGCGCCAGCAGCTTGTCGACAGGGAATGCGGAAGGCTACACCTTC.

The chain joins TRBV5-1 to TRBJ1-4; unclear D gene. The V gene's germline CDR1 is SGHRS and CDR2 YFSETQ. This CDR3 has 15 residues. Trimming stripped 5 bases from V and 0 bases from J, with 11 bases between. The CDR3 DNA follows: TGCGCCAGCAGTAAGGACGGCACAACTAATGAAAAACTGTTTTTT. It specifies CASSKDGTTNEKLFF. Drawing the rest from reference TRBV5-1 and TRBJ1-4, the complete variable domain is KAGVTQTPRYLIKTRGQQVTLSCSPISGHRSVSWYQQTPGQGLQFLFEYFSETQRNKGNFPGRFSGRQFSNSRSEMNVSTLELGDSALYLCASSKDGTTNEKLFFGSGTQLSVL.

This clone has a single count. The CDR3 protein is CASSPPGQGPDTQYF. The CDR3 DNA is TGTGCCAGCAGTCCACCGGGACAGGGGCCAGATACGCAGTATTTT. The V and J genes are TRBV28 and TRBJ2-3, with 10 bases fitting TRBD1. The CDR3 extends over 15 amino acids. The V segment lost 5 bases and the J segment 4 bases; nucleotides outside the gene matches: 6. Germline V gives CDR1 MDHEN, CDR2 SYDVKM.

The V and J genes are TRBV7-8 and TRBJ2-3; the match to TRBD1 covers 9 bases. Germline CDR1 is SGHVS and CDR2 is FQNEAQ. The CDR3 spans 16 residues. Trimming took 5 bases from V and 1 from J; bases not matched to a gene: 7. This chain's CDR3 is CASSPKRTGGTDTQYF. The CDR3 DNA is TGTGCCAGCAGCCCTAAAAGGACAGGGGGCACAGATACGCAGTATTTT. Drawing the rest from reference TRBV7-8 and TRBJ2-3, the complete variable domain is GAGVSQSPRYKVAKRGQDVALRCDPISGHVSLFWYQQALGQGPEFLTYFQNEAQLDKSGLPSDRFFAERPEGSVSTLKIQRTQQEDSAVYLCASSPKRTGGTDTQYFGPGTRLTVL.